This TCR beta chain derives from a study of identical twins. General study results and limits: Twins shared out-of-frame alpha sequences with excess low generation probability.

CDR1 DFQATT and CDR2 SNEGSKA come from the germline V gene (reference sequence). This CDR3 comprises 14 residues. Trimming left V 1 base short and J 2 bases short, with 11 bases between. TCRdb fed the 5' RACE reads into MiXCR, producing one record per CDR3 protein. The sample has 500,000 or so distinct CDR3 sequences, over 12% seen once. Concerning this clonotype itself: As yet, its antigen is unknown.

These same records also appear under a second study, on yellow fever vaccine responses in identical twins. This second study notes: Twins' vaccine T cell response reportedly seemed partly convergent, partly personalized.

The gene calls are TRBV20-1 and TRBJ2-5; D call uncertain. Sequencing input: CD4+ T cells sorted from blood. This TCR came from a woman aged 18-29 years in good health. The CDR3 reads CSARVIGLQETQYF. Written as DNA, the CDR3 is TGCAGTGCTAGAGTTATTGGATTACAAGAGACCCAGTACTTC.